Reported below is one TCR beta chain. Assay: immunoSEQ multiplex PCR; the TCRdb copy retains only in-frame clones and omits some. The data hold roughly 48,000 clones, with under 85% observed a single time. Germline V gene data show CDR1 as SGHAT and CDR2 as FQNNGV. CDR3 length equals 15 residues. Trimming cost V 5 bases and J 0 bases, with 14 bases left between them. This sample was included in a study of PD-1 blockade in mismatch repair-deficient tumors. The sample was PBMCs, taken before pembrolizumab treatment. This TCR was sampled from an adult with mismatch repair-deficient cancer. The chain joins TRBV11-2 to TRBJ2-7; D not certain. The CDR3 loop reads CASSLEKGPSYEQYF. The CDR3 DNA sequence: TGTGCCAGCAGCCTCGAGAAAGGCCCCTCCTACGAGCAGTACTTC.